Below are 6 T cell receptor beta chains sequenced from a single sample in a study of blood T cells in healthy people across ages. It was with a sample-barcoded 5' primer and a J-beta primer mix that a second PCR of about 7 to 12 cycles was run. TCRdb reanalysed the 5' RACE reads using MiXCR and keeps one entry per CDR3 protein. The data contain 800,000 to 950,000 distinct CDR3 sequences, roughly 35% of them singletons. The specimen sequenced was blood. These receptors originate from a young man in good health.

This clonotype came up a few times. One end of the junction does not line up with germline, which may come from a read error. This chain joins TRBV25-1 and TRBJ1-1; TRBD1 matches at 10 bases. CDR3 length: 11 residues. Germline values: CDR1 MGHDK, CDR2 SYGVNS. The CDR3 bases are TGTGCCAGCGGGACAGGGGTAGTTGCTTTTTTT. Its protein is CASGTGVVAFF.

This chain uses TRBV4-2 with TRBJ2-5; 9 positions agree with TRBD2. Germline CDR1 reads LGHNA; CDR2 reads YNFKEQ. V gave up 0 bases and J gave up 5 bases; unmatched junction bases: 7. This CDR3 is 16 amino acids long. The DNA of the CDR3 is TGTGCCAGCAGCCAAGAGATTAGCGGGAGTTCGGAGACCCAGTACTTC. Encoded protein: CASSQEISGSSETQYF.

The chain combines TRBV6-2 or TRBV6-3 with TRBJ2-7, with D tentatively TRBD2 (5 bases). The CDR3 is 16 amino acids. Germline CDR1 reads MNHEY; CDR2 reads SVGEGT. The ends were cut back, 6 bases at V and 0 bases at J, with 18 bases in the middle. CDR3 sequence reads: CASRTPRVWNSYEQYF. For the CDR3, the DNA is TGTGCCAGCAGGACCCCGAGGGTCTGGAACTCCTACGAGCAGTACTTC.

This clonotype occurred many times. The chain joins TRBV12-3 or TRBV12-4 to TRBJ1-3; D gene uncertain. This CDR3 comprises 15 residues. V lost 2 bases and J lost 0, with 8 bases in between. CDR3 protein: CASSLFGPSGNTIYF. CDR3 coding DNA: TGTGCCAGCAGTTTATTCGGACCCTCTGGAAACACCATATATTTT.

A note on this clonotype: Given a much more abundant clone one base away, this may be a read error. This chain joins TRBV9 and TRBJ2-7; D is unclear. The germline V gene has CDR1 SGDLS and CDR2 YYNGEE. V was trimmed by 3 bases and J by 7 bases, leaving 11 bases between them. The CDR3 is 12 amino acids. CDR3 residues: CASSGPLNEQYF. The CDR3 coding sequence is TGTGCCAGCAGCGGGCCTTTGAATGAGCAGTACTTC.

The chain is built from TRBV7-2 and TRBJ2-3, with D perhaps matching TRBD1 (6 bases). Deletions cut 5 bases from V and 5 bases from J, with 11 bases between. The CDR3 sequence is 13 residues long. Germline V gene lookup returns CDR1 SGHTA and CDR2 FQGNSA. CDR3 nucleotides: TGTGCCAGCAGCCTAGGACAGTTAGATACGCAGTATTTT. This translates into CASSLGQLDTQYF.